These 7 T cell receptor beta chains share one sample of origin, sequenced in a study of shared clonotypes between healthy human individuals. The assay was immunoSEQ multiplex PCR, and TCRdb's table has in-frame clones only and misses some. The table shows around 2.3 million clones, with 95% occurring only once. The specimen was naive CD4+ T cells sorted from blood. Sample subset: CD45RA+ positively selected. Receptor source: a man between 18 and 29 years old in good health.

CDR3 residues: CASSLVVSGQETQYF. The CDR3 DNA is TGTGCCAGCAGCTTAGTGGTTAGCGGTCAAGAGACCCAGTACTTC. This chain joins TRBV11-2 and TRBJ2-5; maybe TRBD2 (6 bases). V gave up 1 base and J gave up 2 bases, with 11 bases separating them. Germline CDR1 SGHAT, CDR2 FQNNGV. CDR3 length equals 15 residues.

This chain uses TRBV18 with TRBJ2-5, with D uncertain. Germline-derived CDR1 and CDR2 are KGHSH and LQKENI. The length of the CDR3 is 12 residues. The ends were cut back, 2 bases at V and 5 bases at J, with 6 bases in the middle. The CDR3 loop is CASSPGVETQYF. The DNA for the CDR3 is TGTGCCAGCTCACCAGGAGTCGAGACCCAGTACTTC.

V gene TRBV6-1 combines with J gene TRBJ2-2, with D maybe TRBD2 (6 bases). The length of the CDR3 is 15 residues. CDR1 and CDR2 from the germline V gene are MNHNS and SASEGT. Trimming left V 8 bases short and J 1 base short, with 14 bases between. CDR3 region: CASGGRQWNTGELFF. The DNA of the CDR3 is TGTGCCAGCGGAGGGAGACAGTGGAACACCGGGGAGCTGTTTTTT.

The chain employs TRBV7-9 and TRBJ2-1; the D gene is possibly TRBD2 (6 bases). V was clipped by 5 bases and J by 5 bases, with 16 bases between them. This CDR3 contains 15 residues. Looked up from germline, CDR1 is SEHNR and CDR2 is FQNEAQ (reference sequence). CDR3 nucleotide sequence: TGTGCCAGCAGCCCTGACGGGACTGGAAACAATGAGCAGTTCTTC. Translation gives CASSPDGTGNNEQFF.

The V and J genes are TRBV2 and TRBJ2-4, with 12 positions matching TRBD1. There are 19 residues in the CDR3. Germline trimming cut 4 bases from V and 7 bases from J; bases unmatched to any gene: 17. Looked up from germline, CDR1 is SNHLY and CDR2 is FYNNEI. The DNA of the CDR3 is TGTGCCAGCAGTGTAATGGGGACAGGGGGCGCCGGGAACTTGAACATTCAGTACTTC. Amino acids: CASSVMGTGGAGNLNIQYF.

The rearrangement joins TRBV5-1 to TRBJ2-3; D perhaps matches TRBD2 (5 bases). CDR3 length: 16 residues. The germline gives CDR1 SGHRS, CDR2 YFSETQ. The ends were cut back, 3 bases at V and 2 bases at J, with 16 bases in the middle. CDR3 sequence reads: CASSSGSEALTDTQYF. The CDR3 nucleotides read TGCGCCAGCAGCTCCGGGTCGGAGGCCCTCACAGATACGCAGTATTTT.

For this clone: Other nucleotide sequences from this sample produce the same CDR3. This chain joins TRBV2 and TRBJ2-7; D is ambiguous. Germline V CDR1 and CDR2: SNHLY, FYNNEI. The V end lost 3 bases, the J end lost 0 bases, and 3 bases lay between the germline ends. The CDR3 length is 12 residues. DNA for the CDR3: TGTGCCAGCAGTGATAGCTCCTACGAGCAGTACTTC. It yields the protein CASSDSSYEQYF.